Listed here are 23 T cell receptor beta chains from one sample, sequenced in a study of graft-versus-host responses after intestinal transplantation listed by TCRdb under 2021. The method behind the library was the immunoSEQ multiplex PCR assay. In TCRdb, the immuneACCESS table is reduced to in-frame sequences with V and J assigned. These tables do not hold every clone; where another copy was compared, an unresolved V gene accounts for under half, and the others remain unexplained. The sample has roughly 69,000 clones on record, approximately 92% of them singletons. The ten largest clones capture 6.5% to 7% of the sample. This specimen consisted of bone marrow, obtained 734 days after intestinal transplantation. Receptors were obtained from a human patient who received an intestinal transplant, so some T cells may come from the graft donor.

The chain uses TRBV2 and TRBJ2-1; D perhaps matches TRBD2 (5 bases). The length of the CDR3 is 15 residues. The V gene's germline CDR1 is SNHLY and CDR2 FYNNEI. V lost 2 bases, J lost 0 bases, and 8 bases lay in between. The CDR3 nucleotides read TGTGCCAGCAGTGAAACTAGGACCTCCTACAATGAGCAGTTCTTC. This codes for CASSETRTSYNEQFF.

The V and J genes are TRBV7-3 and TRBJ2-1; D remains ambiguous. The CDR3 runs to 13 residues. Trimming took 3 bases from V and 6 from J, leaving 9 bases between them. In germline, CDR1 is SGHTA, CDR2 FQGTGA. CDR3 in amino acids: CASSFSTSNEQFF. As DNA, the CDR3 is TGTGCCAGCAGCTTTAGCACCTCCAATGAGCAGTTCTTC.

The chain recombines TRBV7-3 with TRBJ2-2, with TRBD1 matching over 7 bases. Germline V gene data show CDR1 as SGHTA and CDR2 as FQGTGA. V shed 5 bases and J 5 bases; nucleotides not matched to a gene: 8. The CDR3 spans 15 residues. CDR3 sequence (DNA): TGTGCCAGCAGCCGCGACAGGGACGGTACCGGGGAGCTGTTTTTT. This encodes CASSRDRDGTGELFF.

V and J are TRBV9 and TRBJ2-1; D not certain. CDR1 is SGDLS and CDR2 is YYNGEE in the germline V gene. Trimming shortened V by 0 bases and J by 6 bases, and 10 bases separated the two germline ends. The CDR3 spans 14 residues. The CDR3 loop is CASSVAGSSNEQFF. As DNA, the CDR3 is TGTGCCAGCAGCGTAGCAGGTAGCAGCAATGAGCAGTTCTTC.

The V call is TRBV7-3, the J call TRBJ2-3; TRBD1 agrees at 7 bases. V lost 0 bases to trimming and J lost 0 bases; unmatched junction nucleotides: 0. The CDR3 runs 15 residues. The germline V gene encodes CDR1 SGHTA and CDR2 FQGTGA. The CDR3 loop reads CASSLTTGSTDTQYF. In DNA, the CDR3 is TGTGCCAGCAGCTTAACGACAGGGAGCACAGATACGCAGTATTTT.

J is TRBJ1-1 and V is TRBV5-1, with 11 bases lining up with TRBD1. There are 15 residues in the CDR3. Germline trimming cut 3 bases from V and 4 bases from J; bases unmatched to any gene: 5. CDR1 SGHRS and CDR2 YFSETQ come from the germline V gene. The CDR3 loop is CASSWEDRGPTEAFF. CDR3 nucleotides: TGCGCCAGCAGCTGGGAGGACAGGGGGCCCACTGAAGCTTTCTTT.

The CDR3 region is CASSLRDREYTDTQYF. CDR3 bases: TGCGCCAGCAGCCTACGGGACAGGGAATACACAGATACGCAGTATTTT. The J gene is TRBJ2-3, the V gene TRBV5-1; 9 nucleotides align to TRBD1. Per germline, CDR1 SGHRS and CDR2 YFSETQ. The CDR3 runs to 16 residues. V was pared by 4 bases and J by 2 bases, with 8 bases of the junction left unmatched.

This rearrangement joins TRBV19 to TRBJ1-5; 7 bases align to TRBD1. This CDR3 is 16 amino acids long. V was clipped by 3 bases and J by 3 bases; unmatched bases: 8. CDR1 is LNHDA, CDR2 SQIVND, per germline (reference sequence). The chain's CDR3 is CASSIGTVYDNQPQHF. DNA of the CDR3: TGTGCCAGTAGTATCGGGACAGTTTATGACAATCAGCCCCAGCATTTT.

V usage is TRBV4-1 and J usage is TRBJ2-2; D gene uncertain. The CDR3 is 13 residues long. Trimming left V 1 base short and J 7 bases short, with 7 bases between. CDR1 is MGHRA, CDR2 YSYEKL, per germline. The CDR3 nucleotides read TGCGCCAGCAGCCAAGGTGTTATCGGGGAGCTGTTTTTT. Translation gives CASSQGVIGELFF.

This sequence joins TRBV11-2 and TRBJ1-2; D uncertain. CDR3 length: 13 amino acids. With 7 bases removed from V and 7 bases from J, the gap between germline ends came to 16 bases. The germline gives CDR1 SGHAT, CDR2 FQNNGV. CDR3: CASTSHRALGYTF. As DNA, the CDR3 is TGTGCCAGCACATCTCATAGGGCCCTTGGCTACACCTTC.

The V and J genes are TRBV6-5 and TRBJ2-7; D is perhaps TRBD1 (5 bases). With 2 bases removed from V and 1 base from J, the gap between germline ends came to 12 bases. The germline gives CDR1 MNHEY, CDR2 SVGAGI. The CDR3 has 15 residues. This CDR3 reads CASSYRGAPSYEQYF. Written as DNA, the CDR3 is TGTGCCAGCAGTTACCGTGGGGCTCCGTCCTACGAGCAGTACTTC.

DNA of the CDR3: TGTGCCAGCAGTTACTCGATGGGAGGTAGGACAGATACGCAGTATTTT. Its protein is CASSYSMGGRTDTQYF. The chain couples TRBV6-6 to TRBJ2-3, with D perhaps TRBD2 (6 bases). V was shortened by 0 bases and J by 3 bases, with 13 bases between the two germline ends. CDR3 size: 16 residues. Germline V gene lookup returns CDR1 MNHNY and CDR2 SVGAGI (reference sequence).

This chain links TRBV7-3 with TRBJ2-3; 10 bases line up with TRBD2. J gave up 5 bases and V 1 base, and 9 bases lay outside the gene matches. There are 17 residues in the CDR3. The V gene's germline CDR1 is SGHTA and CDR2 FQGTGA. CDR3 residues: CASSLNAAGGRRDTQYF. CDR3 sequence (DNA): TGTGCCAGCAGCTTAAACGCAGCGGGGGGGCGGAGAGATACGCAGTATTTT.

The chain uses TRBV14 and TRBJ1-6; tentatively, D is TRBD1 (5 bases). The CDR3 runs 15 residues. Germline loops: CDR1 SGHDN, CDR2 FVKESK. The V and J ends lost 0 bases and 4 bases respectively, with 7 bases between them. In nucleotides, the CDR3 is TGTGCCAGCAGCCAAGATCGGGGGTATAATTCACCCCTCCACTTT. It is translated as CASSQDRGYNSPLHF.

J is TRBJ1-5 and V is TRBV5-4; 8 positions match TRBD1. After removal of 0 bases from V and 7 bases from J, the junction contained 3 bases not matched to a gene. CDR1 and CDR2 (germline): SGHNT, YYREEE (reference sequence). The CDR3 contains 14 residues. The CDR3 DNA reads TGTGCCAGCAGCTTGGGATCAGGGGGCCAGCCCCAGCATTTT. Amino acids: CASSLGSGGQPQHF.

V is TRBV19 and J is TRBJ2-1; 7 nucleotides line up with TRBD2. Germline V gene data show CDR1 as LNHDA and CDR2 as SQIVND (reference sequence). The CDR3 is 16 residues long. J was trimmed by 8 bases and V by 5 bases; bases with no gene match: 15. This chain's CDR3 is CASSPSRTRPLHEQFF. The CDR3 DNA reads as TGTGCCAGTAGTCCTTCCCGGACTAGACCCCTGCATGAGCAGTTCTTC.

This chain joins TRBV14 and TRBJ2-2; TRBD1 aligns across 11 bases. Germline V gives CDR1 SGHDN, CDR2 FVKESK. The CDR3 has 17 residues. V dropped 7 bases and J dropped 4; count of bases not matched to a gene: 11. Here the CDR3 reads CASKRTGGTMPTGELFF. The CDR3 coding sequence is TGTGCCAGCAAGAGGACAGGGGGCACCATGCCCACCGGGGAGCTGTTTTTT. Supplemented by reference TRBV14 and TRBJ2-2, the full variable domain reads EAGVTQFPSHSVIEKGQTVTLRCDPISGHDNLYWYRRVMGKEIKFLLHFVKESKQDESGMPNNRFLAERTGGTYSTLKVQPAELEDSGVYFCASKRTGGTMPTGELFFGEGSRLTVL.

This chain joins TRBV6-5 and TRBJ1-2; D not resolved. V was trimmed by 0 bases and J by 2 bases, leaving 7 bases between them. CDR3 length: 14 residues. The germline V gene encodes CDR1 MNHEY and CDR2 SVGAGI. CDR3 region: CASSYSRQNYGYTF. DNA for the CDR3: TGTGCCAGCAGTTACTCACGACAAAACTATGGCTACACCTTC.

The V call is TRBV27, the J call TRBJ1-2; unclear D gene. Trimming left V 3 bases short and J 3 bases short, with 17 bases between. From germline, CDR1 is MNHEY and CDR2 SMNVEV (reference sequence). CDR3 size: 16 residues. The CDR3: CASSFGVDSDYYGYTF. CDR3 bases: TGTGCCAGCAGTTTCGGAGTTGATTCGGATTACTATGGCTACACCTTC.

The gene calls are TRBV18 and TRBJ2-5, with unresolved D. Germline CDR1 KGHSH, CDR2 LQKENI. The CDR3 is 15 residues long. V gave up 0 bases and J gave up 1 base, with 9 bases separating them. This CDR3 reads CASSPPRPAQETQYF. The CDR3 DNA reads TGTGCCAGCTCACCACCCCGACCCGCCCAAGAGACCCAGTACTTC. Combining the CDR3 with reference TRBV18 and TRBJ2-5 gives the whole variable domain NAGVMQNPRHLVRRRGQEARLRCSPMKGHSHVYWYRQLPEEGLKFMVYLQKENIIDESGMPKERFSAEFPKEGPSILRIQQVVRGDSAAYFCASSPPRPAQETQYFGPGTRLLVL.

The J gene is TRBJ2-5, the V gene TRBV5-6; either TRBD1 or TRBD2 may fit D (5 bases each). The J call is uncertain, as TRBJ2-7 better fits the DNA end. Per the germline V gene, CDR1 is SGHDT and CDR2 is YYEEEE. This CDR3 is built from 15 residues. The CDR3 coding sequence is TGTGCCAGCAGTTACCCCCGGGACGGATCCTACGAGCAGTACTTC. It encodes CASSYPRDGSYEQYF.

The V gene is TRBV11-2, the J gene TRBJ2-5; D gene ambiguous. The CDR3 has 11 amino acids. Trimming removed 5 bases from V and 2 bases from J, with 3 bases in between. Germline CDR1 and CDR2: SGHAT and FQNNGV. CDR3 residues: CASSVQETQYF. The CDR3, as DNA: TGTGCCAGCAGCGTTCAAGAGACCCAGTACTTC.

The chain combines TRBV5-4 with TRBJ2-3, with TRBD1 matching over 7 bases. The junction had 4 bases not matched to a gene; V was cut back by 4 bases and J by 2 bases. This CDR3 is 14 amino acids long. Germline values: CDR1 SGHNT, CDR2 YYREEE (reference sequence). DNA for the CDR3: TGTGCCAGCAGCACGGACAGGCACACAGATACGCAGTATTTT. It encodes CASSTDRHTDTQYF.